Below, 13 T cell receptor beta chains from the same sample are listed, as sequenced in a study of spatial heterogeneity in lung cancer. These receptors lack a known antigen. TCRdb called the 5' RACE reads again in MiXCR, with one record for every CDR3 protein. Of several thousand distinct CDR3 sequences listed, 14% are singletons. Time point specified: sample taken at primary tumor resection. General observations from the study: Within tumors, counts of expanded alpha and beta TCRs tracked tumor mutation counts.

Sequences were derived from lung tumor tissue, sampled at surgery. The receptors stem from a male donor with early-stage non-small cell lung cancer.

By frequency in the sample, this clonotype is medium-sized. The J gene is TRBJ2-1, the V gene TRBV2; 14 bases align to TRBD2. The trim removed 1 base at V and 8 bases at J, leaving 10 bases unmatched. Germline CDR1 reads SNHLY; CDR2 reads FYNNEI. The CDR3 runs to 18 residues. The DNA of the CDR3 is TGTGCCAGCAGTGAAGGGCGACTAGCGGGAGGGCCGAATGATGAGCAGTTCTTC. As protein: CASSEGRLAGGPNDEQFF.

By frequency in the sample, this clonotype is medium-sized (0.01 to 0.1%). The V gene is TRBV4-2, the J gene TRBJ2-5; 7 nucleotides agree with TRBD1. The germline CDR1 and CDR2 sequences are LGHNA and YNFKEQ. This CDR3 comprises 13 residues. The V segment lost 5 bases and the J segment 1 base; nucleotides outside the gene matches: 1. The DNA for the CDR3 is TGTGCCAGCAGCAGGGACAGCCAAGAGACCCAGTACTTC. Its protein is CASSRDSQETQYF.

This clonotype turned up a few times. The chain uses TRBV6-5 and TRBJ2-7, with D unclear. The V gene's germline CDR1 is MNHEY and CDR2 SVGAGI. The CDR3 consists of 15 residues. V was trimmed by 6 bases and J by 3 bases, leaving 18 bases between them. Here the CDR3 DNA reads TGTGCCAGCAGCCCCCGAGGCAGGAATAGCTACGAGCAGTACTTC. Its protein product is CASSPRGRNSYEQYF.

This clonotype has at least ten counts. This sequence joins TRBV7-8 and TRBJ1-1; possible D gene TRBD1, 6 bases. From germline, CDR1 is SGHVS and CDR2 FQNEAQ. The V end lost 3 bases, the J end lost 1 base, and 9 bases lay between the germline ends. The CDR3 contains 14 residues. CDR3: CASSLGQSNTEAFF. Written as DNA, the CDR3 is TGTGCCAGCAGCTTGGGACAATCGAACACTGAAGCTTTCTTT.

The chain recombines TRBV14 with TRBJ2-7, with D perhaps matching TRBD1 (5 bases). CDR3 length: 14 residues. V was shortened by 1 base and J by 2 bases, with 9 bases between the two germline ends. In germline, CDR1 is SGHDN, CDR2 FVKESK. The CDR3, as DNA: TGTGCCAGCAGCCAAGGGGGCTTCCCCTACGAGCAGTACTTC. Its protein is CASSQGGFPYEQYF.

Ten or more counts support this clonotype. V gene TRBV20-1 combines with J gene TRBJ2-1; D possibly corresponds to TRBD2 (6 bases). CDR3 size: 12 residues. Germline V gives CDR1 DFQATT, CDR2 SNEGSKA (reference sequence). V was trimmed by 3 bases and J by 7 bases, leaving 10 bases between them. The CDR3 sequence is CSASGRGNEQFF. CDR3 nucleotide sequence: TGCAGTGCTAGCGGGAGAGGAAATGAGCAGTTCTTC.

This clonotype was found many times. The rearrangement links TRBV5-1 to TRBJ2-1; D is perhaps TRBD1 (8 bases). The germline V and J ends were trimmed by 1 base and 2 bases, with 10 bases remaining between them. CDR1 is SGHRS and CDR2 is YFSETQ in the germline V gene. The CDR3 consists of 15 residues. The CDR3 spells CASSLTGGAYNEQFF. CDR3 coding DNA: TGCGCCAGCAGCTTGACAGGGGGGGCCTACAATGAGCAGTTCTTC.

This clonotype was seen repeatedly, ten times or more. This chain uses TRBV6-5 with TRBJ2-7, with D hard to call. Trimming shortened V by 0 bases and J by 7 bases, and 13 bases separated the two germline ends. The CDR3 runs 14 residues. The germline gives CDR1 MNHEY, CDR2 SVGAGI. CDR3 in DNA: TGTGCCAGCAGTTACTCGATATCGGTTACGGAGCAGTACTTC. Its translation is CASSYSISVTEQYF.

This clonotype was recorded at least ten times. This chain links TRBV7-8 with TRBJ1-2; D is perhaps TRBD1 (6 bases). CDR1 and CDR2 from the germline V gene are SGHVS and FQNEAQ. Trimming removed 11 bases from V and 2 bases from J, with 15 bases in between. CDR3 size: 13 residues. This chain's CDR3 is CACTWGPNYGYTF. The CDR3 bases are TGTGCCTGCACCTGGGGGCCCAACTATGGCTACACCTTC.

V and J are TRBV7-9 and TRBJ2-7; D call uncertain. In germline, CDR1 is SEHNR, CDR2 FQNEAQ (reference sequence). Trimming pared 2 bases from V and 0 bases from J, leaving 5 bases between. This CDR3 is 13 amino acids long. This CDR3 is CASSLPTSYEQYF. The CDR3 nucleotides read TGTGCCAGCAGCTTACCGACCTCCTACGAGCAGTACTTC.

By share of the sample, this clonotype is large. The V gene is TRBV20-1, the J gene TRBJ2-1; 11 positions agree with TRBD2. This CDR3 is 18 amino acids long. Trimming removed 6 bases from V and 0 bases from J; junction bases left unmatched: 13. Germline CDR1 is DFQATT and CDR2 is SNEGSKA (reference sequence). CDR3 sequence: CSARLAGQVVGSYNEQFF. Written as DNA, the CDR3 is TGCAGTGCCAGACTAGCGGGGCAGGTGGTGGGCTCCTACAATGAGCAGTTCTTC.

By sample fraction, this clonotype is medium-sized. The chain couples TRBV12-3 or TRBV12-4 to TRBJ2-7; the match to TRBD1 covers 9 bases. V shed 8 bases, J shed 9 bases, and the junction held 14 bases outside the gene matches. CDR3 length: 14 residues. CDR3 region: CASSLTTGGWRQYF. In DNA form, the CDR3 reads TGTGCCAGCTCCTTAACCACAGGGGGCTGGAGGCAGTACTTC.

Ten or more counts support this clonotype. V gene TRBV20-1 combines with J gene TRBJ2-1, with 7 bases aligning to TRBD2. Trimming at V came to 6 bases and at J to 3 bases, leaving 8 bases not matched to a gene. This CDR3 comprises 14 residues. CDR1 is DFQATT, CDR2 SNEGSKA, per germline (reference sequence). The CDR3 nucleotides read TGCAGTGCCAGACTAGCTGGGGGCTACAATGAGCAGTTCTTC. It specifies CSARLAGGYNEQFF.